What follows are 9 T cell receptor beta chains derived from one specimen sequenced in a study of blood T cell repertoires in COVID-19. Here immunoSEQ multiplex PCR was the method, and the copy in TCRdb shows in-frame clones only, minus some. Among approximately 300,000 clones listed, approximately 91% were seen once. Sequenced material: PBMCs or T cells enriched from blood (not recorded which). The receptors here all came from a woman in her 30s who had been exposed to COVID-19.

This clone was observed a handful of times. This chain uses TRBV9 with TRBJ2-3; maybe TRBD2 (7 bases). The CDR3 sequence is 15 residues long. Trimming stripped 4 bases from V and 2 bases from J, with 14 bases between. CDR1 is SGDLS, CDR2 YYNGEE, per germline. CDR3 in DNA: TGTGCCAGCAGCACAGGGACTACCCACACAGATACGCAGTATTTT. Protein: CASSTGTTHTDTQYF. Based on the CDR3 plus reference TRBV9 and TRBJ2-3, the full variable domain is DSGVTQTPKHLITATGQRVTLRCSPRSGDLSVYWYQQSLDQGLQFLIQYYNGEERAKGNILERFSAQQFPDLHSELNLSSLELGDSALYFCASSTGTTHTDTQYFGPGTRLTVL.

CDR3 nucleotides: TGTGCCATCAGAGGTCAGGGGGATCAGCCCCAGCATTTT. This sequence encodes CAIRGQGDQPQHF. This chain connects TRBV10-3 to TRBJ1-5; 7 bases agree with TRBD1. The V gene's germline CDR1 is ENHRY and CDR2 SYGVKD. CDR3 size: 13 residues. J was trimmed by 5 bases and V by 6 bases; bases with no gene match: 4.

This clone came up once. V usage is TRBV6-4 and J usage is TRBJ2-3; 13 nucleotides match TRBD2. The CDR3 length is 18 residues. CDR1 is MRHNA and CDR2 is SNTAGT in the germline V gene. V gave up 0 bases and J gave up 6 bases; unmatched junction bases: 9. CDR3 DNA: TGTGCCAGCAGTGACTCTGCGTCGACTAGCGGGGGGTTGGATACGCAGTATTTT. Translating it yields CASSDSASTSGGLDTQYF.

CDR3: CASSSETGTYEKLFF. In DNA form, the CDR3 reads TGTGCCAGCAGCTCAGAGACAGGGACTTATGAAAAACTGTTTTTT. This chain links TRBV7-2 with TRBJ1-4, with 7 bases aligning to TRBD1. Germline CDR1 and CDR2: SGHTA and FQGNSA. This CDR3 has 15 residues. Trimming removed 4 bases from V and 6 bases from J; junction bases left unmatched: 8.

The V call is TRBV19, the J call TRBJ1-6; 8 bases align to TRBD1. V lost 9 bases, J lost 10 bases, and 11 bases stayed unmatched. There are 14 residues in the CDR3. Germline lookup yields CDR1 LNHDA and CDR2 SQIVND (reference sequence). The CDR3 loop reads CARPRDRGRSPLHF. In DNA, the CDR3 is TGTGCCAGACCCCGAGACAGGGGCAGATCACCCCTCCACTTT.

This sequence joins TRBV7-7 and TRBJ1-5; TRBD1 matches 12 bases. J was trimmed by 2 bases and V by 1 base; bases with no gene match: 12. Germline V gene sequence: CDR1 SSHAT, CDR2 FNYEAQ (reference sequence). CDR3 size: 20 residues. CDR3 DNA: TGTGCCAGCAGCTTAGGTCTCCGGGACAGGGGGCCCTTGGGCAATCAGCCCCAGCATTTT. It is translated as CASSLGLRDRGPLGNQPQHF.

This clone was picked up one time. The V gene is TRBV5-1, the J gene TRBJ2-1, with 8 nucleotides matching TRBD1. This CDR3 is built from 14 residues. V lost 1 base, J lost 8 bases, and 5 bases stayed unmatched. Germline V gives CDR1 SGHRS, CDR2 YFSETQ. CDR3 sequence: CASSLLQGEDEQFF. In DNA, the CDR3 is TGCGCCAGCAGCTTGCTACAGGGGGAGGATGAGCAGTTCTTC.

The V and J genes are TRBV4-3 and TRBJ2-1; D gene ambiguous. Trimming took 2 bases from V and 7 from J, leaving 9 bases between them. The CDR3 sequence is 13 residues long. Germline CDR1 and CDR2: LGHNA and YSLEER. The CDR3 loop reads CASSQQRRNEQFF. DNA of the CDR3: TGCGCCAGCAGCCAACAAAGGCGGAATGAGCAGTTCTTC.

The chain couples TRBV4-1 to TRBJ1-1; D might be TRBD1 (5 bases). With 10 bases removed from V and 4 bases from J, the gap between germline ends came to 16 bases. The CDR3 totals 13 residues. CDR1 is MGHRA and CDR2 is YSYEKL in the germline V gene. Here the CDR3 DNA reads TGCGCCACCCGAGTTAGGGGTGGCACTGAAGCTTTCTTT. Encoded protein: CATRVRGGTEAFF.